This TCR beta chain was captured in a study of blood T cell repertoires in COVID-19. V dropped 2 bases and J dropped 4 bases, with 8 bases sitting between them. The CDR3 contains 14 residues. Germline V lookup: CDR1 MNHEY, CDR2 SMNVEV (reference sequence). Using immunoSEQ multiplex PCR, the repertoire was profiled, and TCRdb retains in-frame clones only, with some absent. The sample holds some 300,000 clones, 88% seen once. The gene calls are TRBV27 and TRBJ2-2; D possibly corresponds to TRBD1 (5 bases). This TCR was recovered from a woman aged 25 to 39 who had recovered from COVID-19. Source material: PBMCs or T cells enriched from blood (not recorded which). CDR3 residues: CASSLQGSTGELFF. CDR3 bases: TGTGCCAGCAGTTTACAGGGAAGCACCGGGGAGCTGTTTTTT.